This TCR beta chain was captured in a study of T cells in women clearing cervical HPV infection. Trimming at V came to 7 bases and at J to 1 base, leaving 5 bases not matched to a gene. Germline CDR1 reads SNHLY; CDR2 reads FYNNEI. This CDR3 has 14 residues. With respect to this clone: The observed sequence ends 3 residues before the CDR3 terminus, with the missing tail filled in from the germline J gene.

Produced via immunoSEQ multiplex PCR; TCRdb's table is partial and in-frame only. The sample table includes about 40,000 clones. This clonotype was sampled from a woman between 18 and 69 years old with a cervical HPV16 infection that either progressed to CIN3+ or cleared (not recorded which). This chain connects TRBV2 to TRBJ2-5; 8 bases map to TRBD1. Input material: blood buffy coat. CDR3 sequence: CASKVTGVQETQYF. The part of the CDR3 DNA that was read is TGTGCCAGCAAGGTGACAGGGGTCCAAGAGACC.